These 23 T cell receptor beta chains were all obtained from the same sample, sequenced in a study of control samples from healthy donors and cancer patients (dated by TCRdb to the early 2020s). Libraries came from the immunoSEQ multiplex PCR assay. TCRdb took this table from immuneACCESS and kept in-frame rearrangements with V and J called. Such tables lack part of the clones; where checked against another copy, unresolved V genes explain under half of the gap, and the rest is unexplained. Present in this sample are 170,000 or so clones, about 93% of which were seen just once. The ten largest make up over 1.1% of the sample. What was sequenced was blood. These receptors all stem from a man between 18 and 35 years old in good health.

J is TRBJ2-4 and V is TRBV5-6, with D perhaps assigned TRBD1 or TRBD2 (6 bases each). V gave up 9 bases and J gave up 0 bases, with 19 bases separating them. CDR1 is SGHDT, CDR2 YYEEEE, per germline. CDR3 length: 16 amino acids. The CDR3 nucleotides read TGTGCCAACCAAAGCCAAGGGGGACTAGCCAAAAACATTCAGTACTTC. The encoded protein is CANQSQGGLAKNIQYF.

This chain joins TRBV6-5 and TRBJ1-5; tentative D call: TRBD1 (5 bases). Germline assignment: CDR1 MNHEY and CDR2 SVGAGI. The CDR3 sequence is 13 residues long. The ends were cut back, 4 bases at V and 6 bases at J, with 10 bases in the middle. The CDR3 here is CASSSGFGQPQHF. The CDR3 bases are TGTGCCAGCAGTTCAGGGTTCGGTCAGCCCCAGCATTTT.

The DNA of the CDR3 is TGCGCCAGCAGCTGGGCCGCGAGCGGAGATTACGAGCAGTACTTC. It specifies CASSWAASGDYEQYF. This rearrangement joins TRBV5-1 to TRBJ2-7; weak D call: TRBD2 (5 bases). Trimming removed 3 bases from V and 4 bases from J, with 17 bases in between. The CDR3 is made up of 15 amino acids. Germline loops: CDR1 SGHRS, CDR2 YFSETQ. The complete variable domain, with remaining parts taken from reference TRBV5-1 and TRBJ2-7, reads KAGVTQTPRYLIKTRGQQVTLSCSPISGHRSVSWYQQTPGQGLQFLFEYFSETQRNKGNFPGRFSGRQFSNSRSEMNVSTLELGDSALYLCASSWAASGDYEQYFGPGTRLTVT.

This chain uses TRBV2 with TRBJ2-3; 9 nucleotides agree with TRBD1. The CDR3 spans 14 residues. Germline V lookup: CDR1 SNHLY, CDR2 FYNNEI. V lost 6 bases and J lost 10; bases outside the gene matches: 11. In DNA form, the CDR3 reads TGTGCCAGCAGGTTGATCCGGGGACAGGGACCGCAGTATTTT. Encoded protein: CASRLIRGQGPQYF.

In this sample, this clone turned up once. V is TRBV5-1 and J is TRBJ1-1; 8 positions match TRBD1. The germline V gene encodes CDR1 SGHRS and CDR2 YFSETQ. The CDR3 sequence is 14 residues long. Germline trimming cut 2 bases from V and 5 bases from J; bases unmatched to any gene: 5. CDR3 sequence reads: CASSFQGARTEAFF. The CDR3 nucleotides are TGCGCCAGCAGCTTTCAGGGGGCGCGTACTGAAGCTTTCTTT.

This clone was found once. CDR3 amino acids: CASKSAGTDTQYF. For the CDR3, the DNA is TGTGCCAGCAAGTCAGCAGGCACAGATACGCAGTATTTT. V and J are TRBV2 and TRBJ2-3; D is unresolved. V lost 7 bases and J 1 base, leaving 9 bases between the germline ends. This CDR3 comprises 13 residues. Looked up from germline, CDR1 is SNHLY and CDR2 is FYNNEI.

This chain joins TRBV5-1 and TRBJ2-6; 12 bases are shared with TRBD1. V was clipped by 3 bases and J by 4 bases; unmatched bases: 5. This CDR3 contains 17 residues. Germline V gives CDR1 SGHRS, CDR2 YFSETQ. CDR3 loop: CASSSGTGGPGANVLTF. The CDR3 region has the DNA TGCGCCAGCAGCTCCGGGACAGGGGGCCCAGGGGCCAACGTCCTGACTTTC.

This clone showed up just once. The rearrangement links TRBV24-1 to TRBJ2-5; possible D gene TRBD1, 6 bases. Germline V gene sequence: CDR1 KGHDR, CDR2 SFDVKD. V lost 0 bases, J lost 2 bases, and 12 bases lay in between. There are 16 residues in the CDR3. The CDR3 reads CATSDLHRDGQETQYF. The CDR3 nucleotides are TGTGCCACCAGTGATTTGCACAGGGACGGACAAGAGACCCAGTACTTC.

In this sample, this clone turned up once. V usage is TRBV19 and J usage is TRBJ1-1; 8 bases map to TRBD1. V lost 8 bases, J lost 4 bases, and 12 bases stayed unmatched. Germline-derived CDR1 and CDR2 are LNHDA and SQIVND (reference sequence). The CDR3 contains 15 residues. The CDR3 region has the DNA TGTGCCAGTCACGGCCAGGGGGCACGAGGCACTGAAGCTTTCTTT. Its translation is CASHGQGARGTEAFF.

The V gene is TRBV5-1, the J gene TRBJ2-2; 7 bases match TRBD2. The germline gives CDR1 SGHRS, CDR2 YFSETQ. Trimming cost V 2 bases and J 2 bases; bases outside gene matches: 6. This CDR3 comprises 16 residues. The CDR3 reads CASSFLTGGNTGELFF. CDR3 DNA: TGCGCCAGCAGCTTTTTAACGGGGGGTAACACCGGGGAGCTGTTTTTT. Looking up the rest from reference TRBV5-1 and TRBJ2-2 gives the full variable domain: KAGVTQTPRYLIKTRGQQVTLSCSPISGHRSVSWYQQTPGQGLQFLFEYFSETQRNKGNFPGRFSGRQFSNSRSEMNVSTLELGDSALYLCASSFLTGGNTGELFFGEGSRLTVL.

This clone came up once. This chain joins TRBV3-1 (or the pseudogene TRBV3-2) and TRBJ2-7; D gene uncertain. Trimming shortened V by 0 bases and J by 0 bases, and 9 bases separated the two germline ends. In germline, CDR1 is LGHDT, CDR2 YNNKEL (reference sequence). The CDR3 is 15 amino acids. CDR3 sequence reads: CASSQEALSSYEQYF. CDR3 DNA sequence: TGTGCCAGCAGCCAAGAGGCACTGTCCTCCTACGAGCAGTACTTC.

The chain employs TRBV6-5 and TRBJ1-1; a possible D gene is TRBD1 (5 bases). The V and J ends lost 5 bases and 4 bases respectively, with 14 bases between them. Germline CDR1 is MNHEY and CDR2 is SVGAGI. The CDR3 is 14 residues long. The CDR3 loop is CASSIQGTGTEAFF. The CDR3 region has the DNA TGTGCCAGCAGTATCCAGGGTACGGGCACTGAAGCTTTCTTT.

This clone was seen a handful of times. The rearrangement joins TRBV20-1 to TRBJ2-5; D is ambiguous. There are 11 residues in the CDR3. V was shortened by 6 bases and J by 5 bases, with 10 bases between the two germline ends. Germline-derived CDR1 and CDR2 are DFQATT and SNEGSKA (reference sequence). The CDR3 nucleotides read TGCAGTGCGTGGGATGTGGAGACCCAGTACTTC. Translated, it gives CSAWDVETQYF.

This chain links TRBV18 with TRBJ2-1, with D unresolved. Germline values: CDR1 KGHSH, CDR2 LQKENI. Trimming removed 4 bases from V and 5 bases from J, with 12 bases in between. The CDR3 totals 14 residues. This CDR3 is CASSREDGHNEQFF. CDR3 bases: TGTGCCAGCTCACGAGAGGACGGACACAATGAGCAGTTCTTC. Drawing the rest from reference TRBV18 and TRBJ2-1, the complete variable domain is NAGVMQNPRHLVRRRGQEARLRCSPMKGHSHVYWYRQLPEEGLKFMVYLQKENIIDESGMPKERFSAEFPKEGPSILRIQQVVRGDSAAYFCASSREDGHNEQFFGPGTRLTVL.

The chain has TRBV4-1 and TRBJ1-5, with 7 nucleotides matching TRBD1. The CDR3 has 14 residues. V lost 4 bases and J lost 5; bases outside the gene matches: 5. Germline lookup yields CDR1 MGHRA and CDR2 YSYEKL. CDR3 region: CASSRGDSYQPQHF. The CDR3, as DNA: TGCGCCAGCAGCCGGGGGGACAGTTATCAGCCCCAGCATTTT.

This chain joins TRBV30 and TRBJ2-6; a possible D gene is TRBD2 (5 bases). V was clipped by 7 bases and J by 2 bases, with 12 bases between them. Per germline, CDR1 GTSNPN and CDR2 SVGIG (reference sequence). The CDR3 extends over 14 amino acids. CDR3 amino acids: CASSFGAGANVLTF. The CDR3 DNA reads TGTGCCTCCTCTTTCGGGGCTGGGGCCAACGTCCTGACTTTC.

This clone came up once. The CDR3 region has the DNA TGTGCCAGCACCCATGACAGAGCTAACTATGGCTACACCTTC. Protein sequence: CASTHDRANYGYTF. The genes are TRBV9 and TRBJ1-2; tentatively, D is TRBD1 (5 bases). The V gene's germline CDR1 is SGDLS and CDR2 YYNGEE. V lost 6 bases, J lost 0 bases, and 12 bases lay in between. The CDR3 covers 14 residues.

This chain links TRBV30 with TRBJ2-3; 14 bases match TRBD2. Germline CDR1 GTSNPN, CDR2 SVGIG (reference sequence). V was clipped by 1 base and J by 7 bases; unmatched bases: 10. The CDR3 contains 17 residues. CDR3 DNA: TGTGCCTGGAGTGAATCCAGACTAGCGGGGGGGCGGAATACGCAGTATTTT. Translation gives CAWSESRLAGGRNTQYF.

The CDR3 loop is CAFSRGDDYGYTF. The CDR3 DNA sequence: TGTGCCTTCTCGAGGGGTGATGACTATGGCTACACCTTC. V and J are TRBV30 and TRBJ1-2, with D possibly TRBD1 on 5 matching bases. The V gene's germline CDR1 is GTSNPN and CDR2 SVGIG (reference sequence). The CDR3 loop spans 13 amino acids. V lost 7 bases to trimming and J lost 3 bases, with 15 bases between them.

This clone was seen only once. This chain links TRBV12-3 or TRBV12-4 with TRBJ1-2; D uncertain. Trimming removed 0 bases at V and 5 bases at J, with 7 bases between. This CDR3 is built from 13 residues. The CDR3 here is CASSLAWQYGYTF. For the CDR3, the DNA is TGTGCCAGCAGTTTAGCATGGCAGTATGGCTACACCTTC.

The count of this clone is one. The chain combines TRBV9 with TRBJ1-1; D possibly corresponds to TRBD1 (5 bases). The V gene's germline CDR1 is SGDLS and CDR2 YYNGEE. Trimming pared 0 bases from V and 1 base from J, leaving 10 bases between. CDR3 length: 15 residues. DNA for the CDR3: TGTGCCAGCAGCGTAGTGCGGGGGGAGAACACTGAAGCTTTCTTT. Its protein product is CASSVVRGENTEAFF.

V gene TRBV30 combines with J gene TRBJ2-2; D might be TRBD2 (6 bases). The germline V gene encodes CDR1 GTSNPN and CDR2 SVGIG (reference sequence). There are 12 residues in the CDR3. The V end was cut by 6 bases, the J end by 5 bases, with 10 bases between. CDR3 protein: CACGGSTGELFF. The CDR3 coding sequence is TGTGCCTGTGGGGGGAGTACCGGGGAGCTGTTTTTT.

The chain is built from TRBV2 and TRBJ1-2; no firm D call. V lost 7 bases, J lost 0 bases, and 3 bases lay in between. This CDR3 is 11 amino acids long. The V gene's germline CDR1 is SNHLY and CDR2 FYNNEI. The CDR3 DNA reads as TGTGCCAGCACGCCTAACTATGGCTACACCTTC. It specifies CASTPNYGYTF. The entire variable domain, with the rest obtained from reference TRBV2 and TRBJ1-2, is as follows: EPEVTQTPSHQVTQMGQEVILRCVPISNHLYFYWYRQILGQKVEFLVSFYNNEISEKSEIFDDQFSVERPDGSNFTLKIRSTKLEDSAMYFCASTPNYGYTFGSGTRLTVV.